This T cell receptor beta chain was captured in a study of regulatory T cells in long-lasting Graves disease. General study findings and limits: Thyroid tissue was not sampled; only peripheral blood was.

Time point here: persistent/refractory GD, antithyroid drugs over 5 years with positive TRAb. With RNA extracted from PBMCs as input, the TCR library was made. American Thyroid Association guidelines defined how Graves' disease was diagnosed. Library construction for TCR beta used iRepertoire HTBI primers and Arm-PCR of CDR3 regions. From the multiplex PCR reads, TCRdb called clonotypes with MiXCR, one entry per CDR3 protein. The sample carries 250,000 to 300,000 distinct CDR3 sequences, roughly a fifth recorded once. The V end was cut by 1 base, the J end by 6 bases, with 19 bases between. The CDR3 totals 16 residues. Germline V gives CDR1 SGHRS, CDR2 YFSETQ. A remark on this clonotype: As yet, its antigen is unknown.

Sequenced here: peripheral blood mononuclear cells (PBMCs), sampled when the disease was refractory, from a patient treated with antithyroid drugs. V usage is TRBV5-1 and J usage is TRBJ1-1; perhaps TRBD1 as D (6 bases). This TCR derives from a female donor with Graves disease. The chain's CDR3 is CASSLLVSGGLPEAFF. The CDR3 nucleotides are TGCGCCAGCAGCTTGCTGGTATCTGGGGGGCTACCTGAAGCTTTCTTT.